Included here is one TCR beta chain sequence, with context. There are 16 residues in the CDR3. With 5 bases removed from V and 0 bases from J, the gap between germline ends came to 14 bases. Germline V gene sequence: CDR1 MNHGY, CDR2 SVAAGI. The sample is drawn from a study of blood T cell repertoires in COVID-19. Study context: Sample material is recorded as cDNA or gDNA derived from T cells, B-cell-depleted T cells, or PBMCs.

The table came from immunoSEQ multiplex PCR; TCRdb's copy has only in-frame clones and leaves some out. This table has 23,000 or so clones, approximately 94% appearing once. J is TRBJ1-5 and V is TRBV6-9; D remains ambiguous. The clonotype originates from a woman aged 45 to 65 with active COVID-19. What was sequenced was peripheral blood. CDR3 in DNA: TGTGCCAGCAGTCCCGCGATGCGAAATAGCAATCAGCCCCAGCATTTT. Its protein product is CASSPAMRNSNQPQHF.